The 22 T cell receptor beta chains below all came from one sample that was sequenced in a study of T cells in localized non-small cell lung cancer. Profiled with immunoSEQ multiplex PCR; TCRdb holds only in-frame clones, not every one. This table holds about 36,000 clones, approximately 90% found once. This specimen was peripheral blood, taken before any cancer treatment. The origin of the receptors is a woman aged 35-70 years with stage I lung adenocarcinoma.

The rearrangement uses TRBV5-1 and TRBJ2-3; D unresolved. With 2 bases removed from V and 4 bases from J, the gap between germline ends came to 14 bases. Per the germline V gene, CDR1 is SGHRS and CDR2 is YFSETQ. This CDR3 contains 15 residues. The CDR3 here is CASSLSSRVADTQYF. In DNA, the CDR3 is TGCGCCAGCAGCTTAAGCTCTAGGGTGGCAGATACGCAGTATTTT.

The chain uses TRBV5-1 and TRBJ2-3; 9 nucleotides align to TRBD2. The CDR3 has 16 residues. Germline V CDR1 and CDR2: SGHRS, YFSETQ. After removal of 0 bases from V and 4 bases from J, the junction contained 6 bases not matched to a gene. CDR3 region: CASSLGSGGWADTQYF. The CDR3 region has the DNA TGCGCCAGCAGCTTGGGCAGCGGGGGGTGGGCAGATACGCAGTATTTT.

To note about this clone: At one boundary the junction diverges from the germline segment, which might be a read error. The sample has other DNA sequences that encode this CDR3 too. In nucleotides, the CDR3 is TGCCGCGTTGGGGGACTCGCGGGGGGTACAGATACGCAGTATTTT. As protein: CRVGGLAGGTDTQYF. The chain employs TRBV29-1 and TRBJ2-3, with TRBD2 matching 8 bases. The CDR3 has 15 residues. CDR1 and CDR2 from the germline V gene are SQVTM and ANQGSEA.

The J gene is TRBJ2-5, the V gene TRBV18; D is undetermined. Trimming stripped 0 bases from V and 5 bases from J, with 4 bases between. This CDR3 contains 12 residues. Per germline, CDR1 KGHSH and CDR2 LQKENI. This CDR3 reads CASSPPGETQYF. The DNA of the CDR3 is TGTGCCAGCTCACCACCGGGGGAGACCCAGTACTTC.

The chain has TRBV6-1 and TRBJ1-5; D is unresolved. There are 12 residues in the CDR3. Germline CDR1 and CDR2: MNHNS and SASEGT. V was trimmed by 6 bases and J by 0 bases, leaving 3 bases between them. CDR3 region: CASRDSNQPQHF. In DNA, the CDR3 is TGTGCCAGCAGGGATAGCAATCAGCCCCAGCATTTT.

The CDR3 loop is CASSYQETQYF. Written as DNA, the CDR3 is TGTGCCAGCTCATACCAAGAGACCCAGTACTTC. The rearrangement links TRBV18 to TRBJ2-5, with D unresolved. Between the trimmed V and J ends, which lost 5 bases and 0 bases, there was a span of 1 base. The length of the CDR3 is 11 residues. Germline V gene sequence: CDR1 KGHSH, CDR2 LQKENI.

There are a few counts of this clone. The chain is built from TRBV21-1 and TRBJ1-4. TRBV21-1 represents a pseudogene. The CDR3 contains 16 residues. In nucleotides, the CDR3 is TGTGCCAGCAGCAAAAAGGGCGGGGCAACTAATGAAAAACTGTTTTTT. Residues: CASSKKGGATNEKLFF.

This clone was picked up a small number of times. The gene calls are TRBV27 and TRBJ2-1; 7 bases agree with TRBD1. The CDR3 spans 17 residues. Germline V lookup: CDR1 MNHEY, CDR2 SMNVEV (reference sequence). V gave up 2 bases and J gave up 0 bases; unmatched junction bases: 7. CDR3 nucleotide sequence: TGTGCCAGCAGTTTAACGCGACAGGGAAGCTCCTACAATGAGCAGTTCTTC. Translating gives CASSLTRQGSSYNEQFF.

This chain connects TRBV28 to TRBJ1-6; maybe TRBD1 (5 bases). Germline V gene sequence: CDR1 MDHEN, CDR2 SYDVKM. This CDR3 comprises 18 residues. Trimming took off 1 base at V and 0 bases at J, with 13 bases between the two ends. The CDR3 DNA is TGTGCCAGCAGTTTATCGGCGGGGCTGGGCTCCTATAATTCACCCCTCCACTTT. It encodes CASSLSAGLGSYNSPLHF.

The CDR3 is CASSLGGYANYGYTF. The CDR3 DNA follows: TGCGCCAGCAGCTTGGGAGGCTATGCTAACTATGGCTACACCTTC. V gene TRBV5-1 combines with J gene TRBJ1-2; D remains unclear. This CDR3 comprises 15 residues. Trimming took off 0 bases at V and 0 bases at J, with 9 bases between the two ends. Per the germline V gene, CDR1 is SGHRS and CDR2 is YFSETQ.

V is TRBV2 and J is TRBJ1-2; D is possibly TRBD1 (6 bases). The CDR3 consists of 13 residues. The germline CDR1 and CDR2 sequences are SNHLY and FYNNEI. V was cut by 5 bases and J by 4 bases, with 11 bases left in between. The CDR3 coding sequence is TGTGCCAGCAGTTGGGGGCTAGGCTATGGCTACACCTTC. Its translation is CASSWGLGYGYTF.

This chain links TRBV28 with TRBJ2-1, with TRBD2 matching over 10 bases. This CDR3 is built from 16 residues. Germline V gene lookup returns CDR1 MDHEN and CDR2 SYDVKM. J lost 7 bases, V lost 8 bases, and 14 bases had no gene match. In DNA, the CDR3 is TGTGCCAGCGGGCCTAGCGGGGGAGCAAGTTGGAATGAGCAGTTCTTC. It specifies CASGPSGGASWNEQFF.

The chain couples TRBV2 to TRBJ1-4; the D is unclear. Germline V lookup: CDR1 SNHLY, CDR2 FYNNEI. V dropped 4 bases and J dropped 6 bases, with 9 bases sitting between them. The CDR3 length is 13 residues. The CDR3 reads CASSGSRYEKLFF. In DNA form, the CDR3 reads TGTGCCAGCAGTGGGTCCCGGTATGAAAAACTGTTTTTT.

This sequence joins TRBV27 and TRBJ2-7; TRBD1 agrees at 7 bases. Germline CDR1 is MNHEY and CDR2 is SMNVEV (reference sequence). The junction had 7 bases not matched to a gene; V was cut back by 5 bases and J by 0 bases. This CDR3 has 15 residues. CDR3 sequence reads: CASSKPGQSSYEQYF. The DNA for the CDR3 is TGTGCCAGCAGTAAGCCGGGACAGAGCTCCTACGAGCAGTACTTC.

CDR3 bases: TGCGCCAGCAGTCCGTCCGGGCAAACCACAGATACGCAGTATTTT. This encodes CASSPSGQTTDTQYF. The chain has TRBV5-1 and TRBJ2-3; D is unresolved. V lost 5 bases and J lost 2, with 15 bases in between. CDR3 length: 15 amino acids. The germline gives CDR1 SGHRS, CDR2 YFSETQ. The variable domain in full, completed from reference TRBV5-1 and TRBJ2-3, reads KAGVTQTPRYLIKTRGQQVTLSCSPISGHRSVSWYQQTPGQGLQFLFEYFSETQRNKGNFPGRFSGRQFSNSRSEMNVSTLELGDSALYLCASSPSGQTTDTQYFGPGTRLTVL.

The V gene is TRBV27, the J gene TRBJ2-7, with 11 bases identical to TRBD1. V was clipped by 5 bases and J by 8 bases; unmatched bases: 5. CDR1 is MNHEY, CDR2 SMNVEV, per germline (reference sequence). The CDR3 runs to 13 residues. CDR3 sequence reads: CASSGDRGKKQYF. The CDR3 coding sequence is TGTGCCAGCAGTGGGGACAGGGGGAAAAAGCAGTACTTC.

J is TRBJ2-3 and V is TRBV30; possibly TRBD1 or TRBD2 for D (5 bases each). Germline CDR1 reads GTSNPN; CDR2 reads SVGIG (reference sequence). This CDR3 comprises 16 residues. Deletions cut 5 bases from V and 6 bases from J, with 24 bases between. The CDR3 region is CAWAQSRDLKDDTQYF. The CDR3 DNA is TGTGCCTGGGCACAATCCCGGGACCTAAAGGATGATACGCAGTATTTT.

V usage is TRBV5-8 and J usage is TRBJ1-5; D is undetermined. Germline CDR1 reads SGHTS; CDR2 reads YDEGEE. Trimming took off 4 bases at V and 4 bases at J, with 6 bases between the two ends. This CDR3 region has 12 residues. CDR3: CASSLYNQPQHF. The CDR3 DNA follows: TGTGCCAGCAGCCTTTATAATCAGCCCCAGCATTTT.

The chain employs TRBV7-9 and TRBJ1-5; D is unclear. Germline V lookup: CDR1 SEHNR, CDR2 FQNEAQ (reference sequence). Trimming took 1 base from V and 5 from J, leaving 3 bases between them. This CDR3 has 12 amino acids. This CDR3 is CASSLDDQPQHF. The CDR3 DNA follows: TGTGCCAGCAGCTTAGACGATCAGCCCCAGCATTTT.

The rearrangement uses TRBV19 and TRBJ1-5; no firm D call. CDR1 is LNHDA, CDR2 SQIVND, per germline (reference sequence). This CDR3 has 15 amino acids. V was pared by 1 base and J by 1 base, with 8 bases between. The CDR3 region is CASSIGDGSNQPQHF. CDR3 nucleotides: TGTGCCAGTAGTATAGGTGACGGCAGCAATCAGCCCCAGCATTTT.

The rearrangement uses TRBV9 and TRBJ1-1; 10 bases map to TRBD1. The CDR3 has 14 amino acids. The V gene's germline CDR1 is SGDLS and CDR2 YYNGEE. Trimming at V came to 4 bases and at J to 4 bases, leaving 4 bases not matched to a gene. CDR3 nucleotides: TGTGCCAGCAGCATGACAGGGGGCTCCACTGAAGCTTTCTTT. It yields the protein CASSMTGGSTEAFF.

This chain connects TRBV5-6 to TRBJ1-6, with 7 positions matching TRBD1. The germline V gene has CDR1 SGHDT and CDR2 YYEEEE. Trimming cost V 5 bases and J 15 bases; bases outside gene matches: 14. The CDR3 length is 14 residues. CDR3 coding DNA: TGTGCCAGCAGTTCCCGACAGGGTGGTCAGGGCCTCCACTTT. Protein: CASSSRQGGQGLHF.